These 27 T cell receptor beta chains came from one sample sequenced in a study of blood T cell repertoires in COVID-19. Generated by immunoSEQ multiplex PCR, the TCRdb table keeps only in-frame clones and is missing some. The sample lists some 190,000 clones, 76% occurring once. Sequencing was done on a sample of peripheral blood. These receptors originate from a woman aged 45-65 years with active or convalescent COVID-19.

Only a few counts were recorded for this clone. The chain has TRBV7-3 and TRBJ2-7, with 8 bases that match TRBD1. The CDR3 sequence is 15 residues long. Germline lookup yields CDR1 SGHTA and CDR2 FQGTGA. V was pared by 1 base and J by 3 bases, with 5 bases of the junction left unmatched. The CDR3 here is CASSLRTGTNYEQYF. In DNA form, the CDR3 reads TGTGCCAGCAGCTTAAGGACAGGGACCAACTACGAGCAGTACTTC.

The chain recombines TRBV3-1 (or the pseudogene TRBV3-2) with TRBJ2-7; 10 bases align to TRBD1. This CDR3 is 13 amino acids long. Germline V gene sequence: CDR1 LGHDT, CDR2 YNNKEL (reference sequence). The V and J ends lost 9 bases and 3 bases, in that order; junction bases with no gene match: 5. This chain's CDR3 is CASTGTGVYEQYF. The CDR3 DNA is TGTGCCAGTACCGGGACAGGGGTCTACGAGCAGTACTTC.

The rearrangement uses TRBV4-3 and TRBJ2-1; TRBD1 agrees at 10 bases. V shed 2 bases and J 4 bases; nucleotides not matched to a gene: 2. Per germline, CDR1 LGHNA and CDR2 YSLEER. The CDR3 sequence is 15 residues long. The CDR3 loop is CASSQPGQGYNEQFF. As DNA, the CDR3 is TGCGCCAGCAGCCAACCGGGACAGGGGTACAATGAGCAGTTCTTC.

This clone has only a few counts. The chain carries TRBV27 and TRBJ1-3; TRBD1 matches 7 bases. Germline V gene sequence: CDR1 MNHEY, CDR2 SMNVEV (reference sequence). This CDR3 region has 16 residues. The junction had 5 bases not matched to a gene; V was cut back by 2 bases and J by 1 base. CDR3 in amino acids: CASSLRGPVSGNTIYF. CDR3 coding DNA: TGTGCCAGCAGTTTAAGGGGGCCGGTGTCTGGAAACACCATATATTTT.

This chain connects TRBV6-2 or TRBV6-3 to TRBJ2-7, with D unresolved. Germline CDR1 and CDR2: MNHEY and SVGEGT. This CDR3 contains 12 residues. Trimming stripped 0 bases from V and 3 bases from J, with 3 bases between. CDR3 coding DNA: TGTGCCAGCAGTTACTCGTACTACGAGCAGTACTTC. This sequence encodes CASSYSYYEQYF.

The chain carries TRBV19 and TRBJ2-1; 7 positions agree with TRBD1. V dropped 1 base and J dropped 4; count of bases not matched to a gene: 1. This CDR3 region has 14 residues. Germline V lookup: CDR1 LNHDA, CDR2 SQIVND (reference sequence). CDR3 DNA sequence: TGTGCCAGTAGTATAGGGGACAGTTACAATGAGCAGTTCTTC. Translated, it gives CASSIGDSYNEQFF.

V gene TRBV6-5 combines with J gene TRBJ2-5, with TRBD2 identical over 7 bases. CDR3 length: 14 residues. The V gene's germline CDR1 is MNHEY and CDR2 SVGAGI. V gave up 2 bases and J gave up 5 bases; unmatched junction bases: 5. CDR3 sequence: CASSYGAGVETQYF. The DNA for the CDR3 is TGTGCCAGCAGTTACGGGGCGGGAGTGGAGACCCAGTACTTC.

The V and J genes are TRBV19 and TRBJ1-6; D uncertain. Trimming cost V 1 base and J 7 bases, with 5 bases left between them. Per the germline V gene, CDR1 is LNHDA and CDR2 is SQIVND (reference sequence). The CDR3 spans 13 residues. The CDR3 spells CASSIGRNSPLHF. DNA for the CDR3: TGTGCCAGTAGTATAGGCAGGAATTCACCCCTCCACTTT.

The V call is TRBV19, the J call TRBJ1-5, with 11 bases matching TRBD1. The length of the CDR3 is 16 residues. V was clipped by 6 bases and J by 0 bases; unmatched bases: 4. Germline V CDR1 and CDR2: LNHDA, SQIVND (reference sequence). The CDR3 DNA reads TGTGCCAGTAGGCGGGACAGGGGGTTTAGCAATCAGCCCCAGCATTTT. This codes for CASRRDRGFSNQPQHF.

CDR3 region: CASSLTSLGTGGSGANVLTF. CDR3 DNA: TGTGCCAGCAGCTTAACGTCCTTAGGGACAGGGGGCTCTGGGGCCAACGTCCTGACTTTC. The chain carries TRBV7-3 and TRBJ2-6; 11 positions match TRBD1. V gave up 0 bases and J gave up 0 bases; unmatched junction bases: 7. Germline loops: CDR1 SGHTA, CDR2 FQGTGA. This CDR3 spans 20 amino acids.

Only a few counts were recorded for this clone. The chain recombines TRBV19 with TRBJ2-2; a weak D match, TRBD2 (5 bases). Deletions cut 6 bases from V and 0 bases from J, with 8 bases between. This CDR3 is built from 14 residues. The V gene's germline CDR1 is LNHDA and CDR2 SQIVND (reference sequence). The CDR3 protein is CASRALANTGELFF. The CDR3 region has the DNA TGTGCCAGTAGGGCACTAGCGAACACCGGGGAGCTGTTTTTT. Together with reference TRBV19 and TRBJ2-2, the CDR3 gives the full variable domain: DGGITQSPKYLFRKEGQNVTLSCEQNLNHDAMYWYRQDPGQGLRLIYYSQIVNDFQKGDIAEGYSVSREKKESFPLTVTSAQKNPTAFYLCASRALANTGELFFGEGSRLTVL.

In its sample, this clone was seen a few times. V is TRBV28 and J is TRBJ1-6; maybe TRBD1 (6 bases). The V gene's germline CDR1 is MDHEN and CDR2 SYDVKM. The CDR3 is 15 amino acids. V lost 5 bases, J lost 5 bases, and 13 bases lay in between. The CDR3 DNA is TGTGCCAGCAGTCCCCCGGGACAAGATAATTCACCCCTCCACTTT. This translates into CASSPPGQDNSPLHF.

The chain couples TRBV28 to TRBJ2-3; 10 nucleotides agree with TRBD1. Germline V gives CDR1 MDHEN, CDR2 SYDVKM. Germline trimming cut 5 bases from V and 1 base from J; bases unmatched to any gene: 12. This CDR3 is 18 amino acids long. The DNA of the CDR3 is TGTGCCAGCAGTATACCGGGACAGGGGACCCTTGGCACAGATACGCAGTATTTT. Translation: CASSIPGQGTLGTDTQYF. The whole variable domain, remainder taken from reference TRBV28 and TRBJ2-3, is DVKVTQSSRYLVKRTGEKVFLECVQDMDHENMFWYRQDPGLGLRLIYFSYDVKMKEKGDIPEGYSVSREKKERFSLILESASTNQTSMYLCASSIPGQGTLGTDTQYFGPGTRLTVL.

The chain uses TRBV5-6 and TRBJ1-1, with D possibly being TRBD1 (6 bases). The CDR3 runs to 15 residues. Per the germline V gene, CDR1 is SGHDT and CDR2 is YYEEEE. V shed 4 bases and J shed 3 bases, with 16 bases lying between them. CDR3 amino acids: CASSRETGFDTEAFF. Written as DNA, the CDR3 is TGTGCCAGCAGCCGGGAAACAGGGTTTGACACTGAAGCTTTCTTT.

The chain combines TRBV7-3 with TRBJ2-2; 11 bases agree with TRBD2. The germline gives CDR1 SGHTA, CDR2 FQGTGA. The V and J ends lost 2 bases and 5 bases, in that order; junction bases with no gene match: 10. The CDR3 has 18 residues. The CDR3 is CASSLQPPGLAATGELFF. Written as DNA, the CDR3 is TGTGCCAGCAGCTTACAGCCCCCGGGACTAGCGGCGACCGGGGAGCTGTTTTTT.

This clone occurred a few times. The chain has TRBV2 and TRBJ2-1, with TRBD2 matching over 15 bases. Germline assignment: CDR1 SNHLY and CDR2 FYNNEI. V shed 5 bases and J 8 bases; nucleotides not matched to a gene: 7. This CDR3 is 16 amino acids long. CDR3 loop: CASSRGTSGRTDEQFF. Written as DNA, the CDR3 is TGTGCCAGCAGTAGAGGGACTAGCGGGAGGACCGATGAGCAGTTCTTC. Filled out from reference TRBV2 and TRBJ2-1, the complete variable domain reads EPEVTQTPSHQVTQMGQEVILRCVPISNHLYFYWYRQILGQKVEFLVSFYNNEISEKSEIFDDQFSVERPDGSNFTLKIRSTKLEDSAMYFCASSRGTSGRTDEQFFGPGTRLTVL.

V usage is TRBV5-1 and J usage is TRBJ1-1, with TRBD1 matching over 9 bases. The CDR3 spans 17 residues. With 4 bases clipped from V and 5 bases from J, the junction kept 15 bases outside the gene matches. CDR1 is SGHRS and CDR2 is YFSETQ in the germline V gene. CDR3 bases: TGCGCCAGCAGCCCAGTCCCGGGACAGGGAGAGTTAACTGAAGCTTTCTTT. Protein: CASSPVPGQGELTEAFF.

This clone was picked up a small number of times. The V gene is TRBV28, the J gene TRBJ2-3; TRBD1 might be the D (6 bases). Germline loops: CDR1 MDHEN, CDR2 SYDVKM. V was pared by 4 bases and J by 3 bases, with 14 bases between. This CDR3 spans 15 amino acids. CDR3 in DNA: TGTGCCAGCAGTTCACAGGGCCAGGGTACAGATACGCAGTATTTT. Protein product: CASSSQGQGTDTQYF.

The chain links TRBV4-3 to TRBJ1-1; D is possibly TRBD1 (6 bases). Trimming took off 4 bases at V and 10 bases at J, with 16 bases between the two ends. CDR1 is LGHNA and CDR2 is YSLEER in the germline V gene. The CDR3 sequence is 13 residues long. The CDR3 bases are TGCGCCAGCAGCCCACAGGACAGACGGGGAGCTTTCTTT. Translation gives CASSPQDRRGAFF.

The J gene is TRBJ2-1, the V gene TRBV19; a weak D match, TRBD2 (5 bases). Between the trimmed V and J ends, which lost 3 bases and 10 bases, there was a span of 19 bases. This CDR3 comprises 15 residues. The germline gives CDR1 LNHDA, CDR2 SQIVND (reference sequence). CDR3 in amino acids: CASSIDGSLASEQFF. The DNA of the CDR3 is TGTGCCAGTAGTATCGATGGATCGCTAGCTAGCGAGCAGTTCTTC.

This sequence joins TRBV2 and TRBJ2-7; weak D call: TRBD2 (6 bases). With 6 bases removed from V and 3 bases from J, the gap between germline ends came to 9 bases. This CDR3 contains 12 residues. The germline gives CDR1 SNHLY, CDR2 FYNNEI. Here the CDR3 reads CASREGLYEQYF. In DNA form, the CDR3 reads TGTGCCAGCAGGGAGGGACTCTACGAGCAGTACTTC.

This rearrangement joins TRBV7-2 to TRBJ1-6; no clear D. The V gene lost 1 base and the J gene lost 0 bases, with 10 bases spanning the gap. This CDR3 spans 17 amino acids. Germline lookup yields CDR1 SGHTA and CDR2 FQGNSA. This CDR3 reads CASSLVGSSSYNSPLHF. Here the CDR3 DNA reads TGTGCCAGCAGCTTAGTGGGCAGTAGCTCCTATAATTCACCCCTCCACTTT.

The chain uses TRBV6-5 and TRBJ2-3, with D maybe TRBD2 (8 bases). This CDR3 is 14 amino acids long. V dropped 7 bases and J dropped 11 bases, with 22 bases sitting between them. The V gene's germline CDR1 is MNHEY and CDR2 SVGAGI. Written as DNA, the CDR3 is TGTGCCAGCACCCCGTCCGGGAGGGGGCGTGGGCAGTATTTT. It specifies CASTPSGRGRGQYF.

V is TRBV7-2 and J is TRBJ1-2; TRBD1 is a possible D gene (5 bases). The CDR3 totals 14 residues. Germline V gene sequence: CDR1 SGHTA, CDR2 FQGNSA. V lost 5 bases, J lost 4 bases, and 14 bases lay in between. CDR3 in amino acids: CASSPLGGSYGYTF. The CDR3 DNA follows: TGTGCCAGCAGCCCCCTGGGGGGGAGCTATGGCTACACCTTC.

The V gene is TRBV4-2, the J gene TRBJ1-2, with unresolved D. The CDR3 runs 13 residues. The V and J ends lost 2 bases and 4 bases respectively, with 8 bases between them. Per the germline V gene, CDR1 is LGHNA and CDR2 is YNFKEQ. The CDR3 DNA reads as TGTGCCAGCAGCCAATCGACAAGCTATGGCTACACCTTC. Protein: CASSQSTSYGYTF.

The chain carries TRBV4-3 and TRBJ1-1; D is ambiguous. The CDR3 is 15 amino acids. Trimming cost V 1 base and J 1 base, with 10 bases left between them. Germline V gene data show CDR1 as LGHNA and CDR2 as YSLEER. CDR3 amino acids: CASSQVASGNTEAFF. The CDR3 nucleotides are TGCGCCAGCAGCCAAGTAGCCTCTGGGAACACTGAAGCTTTCTTT.

J is TRBJ2-3 and V is TRBV5-6; tentatively, D is TRBD1 (7 bases). The germline gives CDR1 SGHDT, CDR2 YYEEEE. There are 17 residues in the CDR3. The V end was cut by 0 bases, the J end by 6 bases, with 20 bases between. The CDR3 region is CASSLARQGGFGDTQYF. The CDR3 nucleotides are TGTGCCAGCAGCTTGGCGAGACAGGGAGGATTCGGGGATACGCAGTATTTT.